Following are 30 T cell receptor beta chains from one sample sequenced in a study of cytomegalovirus exposure and HLA in healthy donors. The data were produced by immunoSEQ multiplex PCR, yet TCRdb's version contains in-frame clones alone and is incomplete. The sample includes about 89,000 clones, roughly 84% of them seen just once. The sequencing sample was made of PBMCs. These receptors were collected from a woman between 18 and 29 years old in good health and CMV-seropositive.

The chain links TRBV6-5 to TRBJ1-5; tentatively, D is TRBD1 (5 bases). CDR3 length: 13 residues. V was trimmed by 6 bases and J by 5 bases, leaving 11 bases between them. Germline V gene sequence: CDR1 MNHEY, CDR2 SVGAGI. In DNA form, the CDR3 reads TGTGCCAGCAGGCGACAGACCGATCAGCCCCAGCATTTT. Its protein is CASRRQTDQPQHF.

J is TRBJ2-7 and V is TRBV7-9, with D possibly matching TRBD2 (7 bases). The length of the CDR3 is 16 residues. From germline, CDR1 is SEHNR and CDR2 FQNEAQ (reference sequence). Trimming removed 1 base from V and 4 bases from J, with 17 bases in between. This chain's CDR3 is CASSLDYGGAGYEQYF. CDR3 nucleotide sequence: TGTGCCAGCAGCTTAGATTATGGGGGGGCCGGGTACGAGCAGTACTTC.

The chain has TRBV30 and TRBJ1-1, with D unresolved. Germline lookup yields CDR1 GTSNPN and CDR2 SVGIG (reference sequence). The V and J ends lost 2 bases and 0 bases respectively, with 7 bases between them. This CDR3 contains 13 residues. DNA for the CDR3: TGTGCCTGGAGTATGGCACTGAACACTGAAGCTTTCTTT. It is translated as CAWSMALNTEAFF.

The chain combines TRBV4-1 with TRBJ2-3; TRBD2 might be the D (6 bases). CDR1 MGHRA and CDR2 YSYEKL come from the germline V gene. V gave up 1 base and J gave up 2 bases, with 13 bases separating them. The CDR3 totals 16 residues. The chain's CDR3 is CASSQVRGTPTDTQYF. The CDR3 bases are TGCGCCAGCAGCCAAGTACGCGGGACTCCCACAGATACGCAGTATTTT.

The V gene is TRBV6-6, the J gene TRBJ1-1, with TRBD1 matching over 7 bases. Trimming removed 5 bases from V and 4 bases from J; junction bases left unmatched: 10. Germline V CDR1 and CDR2: MNHNY, SVGAGI (reference sequence). The CDR3 is 15 residues long. The CDR3 region has the DNA TGTGCCAGCAGTCCACCAGGGGGGCGCATCACTGAAGCTTTCTTT. Amino acid sequence: CASSPPGGRITEAFF.

V usage is TRBV7-9 and J usage is TRBJ1-1; TRBD1 is a possible D gene (5 bases). The length of the CDR3 is 13 residues. Germline V gene data show CDR1 as SEHNR and CDR2 as FQNEAQ (reference sequence). V was trimmed by 0 bases and J by 7 bases, leaving 9 bases between them. The CDR3: CASSLADSHEAFF. CDR3 DNA: TGTGCCAGCAGCTTAGCAGACAGCCATGAAGCTTTCTTT. The variable domain in full, with the rest retrieved from reference TRBV7-9 and TRBJ1-1, is DTGVSQNPRHKITKRGQNVTFRCDPISEHNRLYWYRQTLGQGPEFLTYFQNEAQLEKSRLLSDRFSAERPKGSFSTLEIQRTEQGDSAMYLCASSLADSHEAFFGQGTRLTVV.

The V and J genes are TRBV2 and TRBJ2-3; the match to TRBD2 covers 8 bases. This CDR3 is 15 amino acids long. Per the germline V gene, CDR1 is SNHLY and CDR2 is FYNNEI. The J segment lost 2 bases and the V segment lost 5 bases, leaving 6 bases of the junction unmatched. The CDR3 bases are TGTGCCAGCAGTCCGACGGGGGGGGCCACAGATACGCAGTATTTT. It encodes CASSPTGGATDTQYF.

This clone was picked up one time. The rearrangement links TRBV11-2 to TRBJ1-2; 8 bases match TRBD1. Germline lookup yields CDR1 SGHAT and CDR2 FQNNGV. Losses at the gene ends were 5 bases for V and 5 bases for J; bases not matched to a gene: 16. This CDR3 is 17 amino acids long. CDR3: CASSPRQGPSLTYGYTF. CDR3 DNA: TGTGCCAGCAGCCCTCGACAGGGGCCCAGTCTTACGTATGGCTACACCTTC.

In this sample, this clone turned up once. The V call is TRBV10-3, the J call TRBJ1-2; 8 bases align to TRBD1. Germline V gene sequence: CDR1 ENHRY, CDR2 SYGVKD. The CDR3 consists of 14 residues. Losses at the gene ends were 3 bases for V and 3 bases for J; bases not matched to a gene: 3. In DNA form, the CDR3 reads TGTGCCATCAGTGACCAGGGGGCCGACTATGGCTACACCTTC. Encoded protein: CAISDQGADYGYTF.

V is TRBV10-3 and J is TRBJ1-3, with D unclear. Germline V gene sequence: CDR1 ENHRY, CDR2 SYGVKD. This CDR3 region has 15 residues. V gave up 0 bases and J gave up 0 bases, with 6 bases separating them. The CDR3 nucleotides are TGTGCCATCAGTGAGTCGGGCCTCTCTGGAAACACCATATATTTT. Protein: CAISESGLSGNTIYF.

The chain uses TRBV18 and TRBJ2-3; perhaps TRBD2 as D (5 bases). The CDR3 has 15 amino acids. Trimming shortened V by 3 bases and J by 2 bases, and 12 bases separated the two germline ends. The germline V gene has CDR1 KGHSH and CDR2 LQKENI. The CDR3 DNA is TGTGCCAGCTCACCGACTATCGGAGCCACAGATACGCAGTATTTT. Encoded protein: CASSPTIGATDTQYF.

This chain links TRBV28 with TRBJ1-5, with 9 bases lining up with TRBD1. The V gene's germline CDR1 is MDHEN and CDR2 SYDVKM. CDR3 length equals 15 residues. The V gene end was trimmed by 6 bases and the J gene end by 5 bases; junction bases not matched to a gene: 8. The CDR3, as DNA: TGTGCCAGCAGCCCCGTAGGACAGGGGTATCAGCCCCAGCATTTT. It codes for CASSPVGQGYQPQHF.

This clone appeared a single time. The V gene is TRBV19, the J gene TRBJ2-4; tentatively, D is TRBD1 (5 bases). This CDR3 is built from 16 residues. CDR1 is LNHDA and CDR2 is SQIVND in the germline V gene (reference sequence). V dropped 1 base and J dropped 7 bases, with 17 bases sitting between them. The CDR3 DNA reads as TGTGCCAGTAGTATAGCGACAAGGGGCGCCAGGAACATTCAGTACTTC. Translation gives CASSIATRGARNIQYF.

This chain uses TRBV9 with TRBJ1-1, with TRBD1 identical over 8 bases. V lost 4 bases and J lost 12; bases outside the gene matches: 8. This CDR3 spans 12 amino acids. CDR1 and CDR2 (germline): SGDLS, YYNGEE. CDR3 nucleotide sequence: TGTGCCAGCAGCACAGGGACAGGACATACTTTCTTT. This codes for CASSTGTGHTFF.

The chain is built from TRBV11-3 and TRBJ2-1; perhaps TRBD2 as D (7 bases). Trimming shortened V by 3 bases and J by 6 bases, and 18 bases separated the two germline ends. Looked up from germline, CDR1 is SGHNT and CDR2 is YENEEA. The CDR3 sequence is 16 residues long. This chain's CDR3 is CASSLMPEGGINEQFF. The CDR3 DNA follows: TGTGCCAGCAGCTTGATGCCGGAGGGGGGGATCAATGAGCAGTTCTTC.

The sample holds one count of this clone. The chain carries TRBV11-3 and TRBJ1-1; TRBD1 is a possible D gene (6 bases). Trimming pared 4 bases from V and 4 bases from J, leaving 10 bases between. The CDR3 length is 13 residues. Germline V gives CDR1 SGHNT, CDR2 YENEEA. Written as DNA, the CDR3 is TGTGCCAGCAGCTCCAGGGGTTCCACTGAAGCTTTCTTT. Amino acid sequence: CASSSRGSTEAFF.

V is TRBV27 and J is TRBJ2-1; the match to TRBD2 covers 12 bases. The CDR3 extends over 14 amino acids. V was clipped by 6 bases and J by 6 bases; unmatched bases: 3. The germline gives CDR1 MNHEY, CDR2 SMNVEV (reference sequence). The CDR3 DNA reads as TGTGCCAGCAGACAGGGACTAGCGGGCAATGAGCAGTTCTTC. Translation gives CASRQGLAGNEQFF.

The V gene is TRBV6-1, the J gene TRBJ1-4, with a possible D match to TRBD1 (6 bases). V lost 2 bases and J 5 bases, leaving 12 bases between the germline ends. The germline gives CDR1 MNHNS, CDR2 SASEGT. The CDR3 extends over 15 amino acids. As DNA, the CDR3 is TGTGCCAGCAGTGAACTGGGCAGGGGAAATGAAAAACTGTTTTTT. It is translated as CASSELGRGNEKLFF.

This clone was seen a single time. Here the CDR3 reads CASSVTGTSGGEQFF. The CDR3 DNA follows: TGTGCCAGCAGTGTTACCGGGACTAGCGGGGGGGAGCAGTTCTTC. The V and J genes are TRBV6-1 and TRBJ2-1; 15 bases fit TRBD2. This CDR3 region has 15 residues. V trimming: 4 bases; J trimming: 10 bases; junction bases outside the gene matches: 5. Germline loops: CDR1 MNHNS, CDR2 SASEGT.

The J gene is TRBJ2-3, the V gene TRBV7-2; 7 bases align to TRBD2. The trim removed 5 bases at V and 0 bases at J, leaving 2 bases unmatched. The germline gives CDR1 SGHTA, CDR2 FQGNSA. The CDR3 loop spans 14 amino acids. CDR3 in DNA: TGTGCCAGCAGCCGCGGGGGTAGCACAGATACGCAGTATTTT. Its translation is CASSRGGSTDTQYF.

The rearrangement joins TRBV27 to TRBJ2-5; tentatively, D is TRBD1 (5 bases). The CDR3 is made up of 16 amino acids. Trimming took off 6 bases at V and 1 base at J, with 18 bases between the two ends. The V gene's germline CDR1 is MNHEY and CDR2 SMNVEV (reference sequence). This CDR3 reads CASSPRAPIFQETQYF. DNA of the CDR3: TGTGCCAGCAGCCCCAGGGCACCAATTTTCCAAGAGACCCAGTACTTC.

The chain carries TRBV30 and TRBJ2-7, with a tentative D call TRBD1 (5 bases). V lost 0 bases and J lost 3, with 6 bases in between. Germline-derived CDR1 and CDR2 are GTSNPN and SVGIG (reference sequence). This CDR3 has 12 amino acids. CDR3 sequence reads: CAWSVQGYEQYF. The CDR3 DNA reads TGTGCCTGGAGTGTCCAGGGCTACGAGCAGTACTTC.

The chain carries TRBV5-1 and TRBJ2-3; D perhaps matches TRBD2 (7 bases). CDR3 length: 17 amino acids. The germline gives CDR1 SGHRS, CDR2 YFSETQ. Trimming left V 0 bases short and J 3 bases short, with 17 bases between. CDR3 DNA sequence: TGCGCCAGCAGCTTGGCACCCTCGGGGGGCGAGACAGATACGCAGTATTTT. Translating it yields CASSLAPSGGETDTQYF.

The V gene is TRBV9, the J gene TRBJ1-1, with D possibly TRBD1 on 6 matching bases. The ends were cut back, 0 bases at V and 10 bases at J, with 16 bases in the middle. The CDR3 has 14 residues. From germline, CDR1 is SGDLS and CDR2 YYNGEE. The CDR3 is CASSVGGRDIRAFF. CDR3 in DNA: TGTGCCAGCAGCGTAGGTGGGAGGGACATAAGAGCTTTCTTT.

The sample holds one count of this clone. The chain is built from TRBV9 and TRBJ1-1, with D possibly TRBD1 on 5 matching bases. Germline V CDR1 and CDR2: SGDLS, YYNGEE. This CDR3 contains 14 residues. The ends were cut back, 3 bases at V and 0 bases at J, with 9 bases in the middle. The CDR3 here is CASSGWGVNTEAFF. CDR3 sequence (DNA): TGTGCCAGCAGCGGGTGGGGGGTGAACACTGAAGCTTTCTTT.

The V gene is TRBV6-5, the J gene TRBJ1-1, with a possible D match to TRBD1 (6 bases). CDR3 length: 15 residues. Trimming took off 5 bases at V and 1 base at J, with 14 bases between the two ends. CDR1 is MNHEY and CDR2 is SVGAGI in the germline V gene. The CDR3 nucleotides read TGTGCCAGCAGTCCCAGGACAGAAAAGAACACTGAAGCTTTCTTT. It yields the protein CASSPRTEKNTEAFF.

The rearrangement uses TRBV2 and TRBJ1-1; no clear D. Per germline, CDR1 SNHLY and CDR2 FYNNEI. Between the trimmed V and J ends, which lost 7 bases and 4 bases, there was a span of 13 bases. The CDR3 is 13 residues long. CDR3: CASKRESGTEAFF. The CDR3 bases are TGTGCCAGCAAAAGGGAGAGTGGCACTGAAGCTTTCTTT.

The chain combines TRBV28 with TRBJ2-1; D call uncertain. Germline CDR1 and CDR2: MDHEN and SYDVKM. This CDR3 contains 12 residues. The V end lost 4 bases, the J end lost 6 bases, and 7 bases lay between the germline ends. CDR3 sequence: CASSSGTNEQFF. The DNA of the CDR3 is TGTGCCAGCAGTTCGGGTACCAATGAGCAGTTCTTC. Together with reference TRBV28 and TRBJ2-1, the CDR3 gives the full variable domain: DVKVTQSSRYLVKRTGEKVFLECVQDMDHENMFWYRQDPGLGLRLIYFSYDVKMKEKGDIPEGYSVSREKKERFSLILESASTNQTSMYLCASSSGTNEQFFGPGTRLTVL.

Turning to this clone: The same CDR3 arises from other DNA sequences in this sample as well. The chain couples TRBV6-1 to TRBJ2-1, with D tentatively TRBD1 (5 bases). The germline V gene has CDR1 MNHNS and CDR2 SASEGT. This CDR3 has 12 amino acids. Trimming removed 2 bases at V and 7 bases at J, with 6 bases between. CDR3 DNA sequence: TGTGCCAGCAGTGAACCAGGGAATGAGCAGTTCTTC. This sequence encodes CASSEPGNEQFF.

The V call is TRBV19, the J call TRBJ2-5; 13 bases map to TRBD2. CDR3 length: 13 residues. Germline CDR1 LNHDA, CDR2 SQIVND (reference sequence). Unmatched junction bases numbered 5, after V lost 6 bases and J lost 10 bases. The CDR3 DNA sequence: TGTGCCAGTAGCCAAACTAGCGGGGGGGGCCAGTACTTC. Encoded protein: CASSQTSGGGQYF.